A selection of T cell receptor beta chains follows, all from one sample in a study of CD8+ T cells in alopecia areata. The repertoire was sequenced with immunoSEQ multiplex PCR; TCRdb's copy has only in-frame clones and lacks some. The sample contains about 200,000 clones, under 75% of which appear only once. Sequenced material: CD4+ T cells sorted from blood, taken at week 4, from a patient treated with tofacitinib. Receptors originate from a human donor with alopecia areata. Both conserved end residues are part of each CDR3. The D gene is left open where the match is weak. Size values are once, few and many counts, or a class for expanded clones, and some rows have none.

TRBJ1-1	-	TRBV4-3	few	CASSQGYRDTEAFF	TGCGCCAGCAGCCAAGGTTACAGAGACACTGAAGCTTTCTTT
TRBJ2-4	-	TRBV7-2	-	CASSLPWGIQYF	TGTGCCAGCAGCTTACCGTGGGGCATTCAGTACTTC
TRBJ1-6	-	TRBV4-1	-	CASSQETYNSPLHF	TGCGCCAGCAGCCAAGAAACGTATAATTCACCCCTCCACTTT
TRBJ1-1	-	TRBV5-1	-	CASSLAPNTEAFF	TGCGCCAGCAGCTTGGCACCGAACACTGAAGCTTTCTTT
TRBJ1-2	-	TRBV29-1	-	CSAGTGQTYGYTF	TGCAGCGCCGGCACCGGACAGACCTATGGCTACACCTTC
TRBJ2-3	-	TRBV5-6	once	CASSLGLDRSADTQYF	TGTGCCAGCAGCTTGGGTCTCGACAGAAGCGCAGATACGCAGTATTTT
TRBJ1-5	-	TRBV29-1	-	CSVGASLNQPQHF	TGCAGCGTTGGGGCGTCTCTCAATCAGCCCCAGCATTTT
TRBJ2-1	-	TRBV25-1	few	CASSELKIFGAYNEQFF	TGTGCCAGCAGTGAATTAAAAATTTTTGGGGCGTACAATGAGCAGTTCTTC
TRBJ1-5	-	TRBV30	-	CAWSVGNQPQHF	TGTGCCTGGAGTGTCGGAAATCAGCCCCAGCATTTT
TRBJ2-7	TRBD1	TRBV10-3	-	CAISDGAGTGISEQYF	TGTGCCATCAGTGATGGCGCCGGGACAGGGATATCCGAGCAGTACTTC
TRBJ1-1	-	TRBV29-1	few	CSAATGNTEAFF	TGCAGCGCGGCGACGGGGAACACTGAAGCTTTCTTT
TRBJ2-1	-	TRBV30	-	CAWSRSSGAEQFF	TGTGCCTGGAGCCGAAGTAGTGGCGCTGAGCAGTTCTTC
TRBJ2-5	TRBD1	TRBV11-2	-	CASSRLRDRDQETQYF	TGTGCCAGCAGCAGGCTCCGGGACAGGGACCAAGAGACCCAGTACTTC
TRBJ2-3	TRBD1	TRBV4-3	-	CASSRQGATDTQYF	TGCGCCAGCAGCCGACAGGGGGCTACAGATACGCAGTATTTT
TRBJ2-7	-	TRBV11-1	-	CASSFGQFNDYEQYF	TGTGCCAGCAGCTTCGGACAGTTTAATGACTACGAGCAGTACTTC
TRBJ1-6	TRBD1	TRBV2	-	CASSVIAGGLGSPLHF	TGTGCCAGCAGTGTTATAGCAGGGGGATTAGGTTCACCCCTCCACTTT
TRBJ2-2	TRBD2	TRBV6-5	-	CATRRGDTGELFF	TGTGCCACTCGTCGGGGGGACACCGGGGAGCTGTTTTTT
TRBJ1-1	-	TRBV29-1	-	CSVGGVTEAFF	TGCAGCGTAGGCGGGGTCACTGAAGCTTTCTTT
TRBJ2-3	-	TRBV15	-	CATSRPPRTDTQYF	TGTGCCACCAGCAGACCCCCCCGCACAGATACGCAGTATTTT
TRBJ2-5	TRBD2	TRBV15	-	CATSNEGLAADGETQYF	TGTGCCACCAGCAATGAAGGACTAGCGGCCGATGGAGAGACCCAGTACTTC
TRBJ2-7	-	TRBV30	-	CAWAGTPSSYEQYF	TGTGCCTGGGCCGGGACGCCAAGCTCCTACGAGCAGTACTTC
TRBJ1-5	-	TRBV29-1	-	CSVGQGGNQPQHF	TGCAGCGTTGGGCAGGGAGGGAATCAGCCCCAGCATTTT
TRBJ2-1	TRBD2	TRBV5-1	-	CASSLALAGGRDEQFF	TGCGCCAGCAGCTTGGCCCTAGCGGGGGGGCGAGATGAGCAGTTCTTC
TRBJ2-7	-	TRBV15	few	CATSRGSGATYEQYF	TGTGCCACCAGCAGAGGGTCGGGGGCGACCTACGAGCAGTACTTC
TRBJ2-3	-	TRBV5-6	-	CASSLRPSADTQYF	TGTGCCAGCAGCTTGAGGCCTAGCGCGGATACGCAGTATTTT
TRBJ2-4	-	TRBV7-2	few	CASTPQGLNIQYF	TGTGCCAGCACCCCACAGGGACTTAACATTCAGTACTTC
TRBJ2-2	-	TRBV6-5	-	CASSYKRNTGELFF	TGTGCCAGCAGTTACAAGAGGAACACCGGGGAGCTGTTTTTT
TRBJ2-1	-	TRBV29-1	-	CSVVLTGEQFF	TGCAGCGTTGTTTTGACAGGAGAGCAGTTCTTC
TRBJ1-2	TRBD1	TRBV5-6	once	CASRQQGKGYTF	TGTGCCAGCAGACAACAGGGGAAAGGCTACACCTTC
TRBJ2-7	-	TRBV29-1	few	CSVDSGASSYEQYF	TGCAGCGTTGATTCGGGGGCAAGCTCCTACGAGCAGTACTTC
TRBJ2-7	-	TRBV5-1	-	CASSLDASSYEQYF	TGCGCCAGCAGCTTGGATGCTAGCTCCTACGAGCAGTACTTC
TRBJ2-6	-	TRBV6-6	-	CASSDTNRVSNVLTF	TGTGCCAGCAGTGACACCAACAGGGTTAGCAACGTCCTGACTTTC
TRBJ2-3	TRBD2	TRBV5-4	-	CASSLGGGGADTQYF	TGTGCCAGCAGCTTGGGAGGCGGGGGGGCCGATACGCAGTATTTT
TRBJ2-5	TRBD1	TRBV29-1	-	CSVDRQGEETQYF	TGCAGCGTTGATAGGCAGGGGGAAGAGACCCAGTACTTC
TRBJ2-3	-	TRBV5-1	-	CASSFKGSSTDTQYF	TGCGCCAGCAGCTTTAAGGGATCTAGCACAGATACGCAGTATTTT
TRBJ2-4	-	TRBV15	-	CATSRDRRRNIQYF	TGTGCCACCAGCAGAGATCGGAGGAGGAACATTCAGTACTTC
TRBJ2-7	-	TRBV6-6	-	CASSYTRTSREQYF	TGTGCCAGCAGTTACACCCGGACGTCACGAGAGCAGTACTTC
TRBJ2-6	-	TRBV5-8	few	CASEWFRSGANVLTF	TGTGCCAGCGAGTGGTTTCGCTCTGGGGCCAACGTCCTGACTTTC
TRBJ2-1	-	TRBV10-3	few	CAISESYGDNEQFF	TGTGCCATCAGTGAGTCGTACGGGGACAATGAGCAGTTCTTC
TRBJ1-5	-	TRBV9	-	CASSVGGWGQPQHF	TGTGCCAGCAGCGTAGGAGGGTGGGGGCAGCCCCAGCATTTT
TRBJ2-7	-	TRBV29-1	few	CSVLRGGEQYF	TGCAGCGTTTTGAGGGGGGGCGAGCAGTACTTC
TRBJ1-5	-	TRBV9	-	CASSPFGNQPQHF	TGTGCCAGCAGCCCGTTCGGCAATCAGCCCCAGCATTTT
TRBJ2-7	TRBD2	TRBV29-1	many	CSVSTSGEYEQYF	TGCAGCGTTTCTACTAGCGGGGAGTACGAGCAGTACTTC
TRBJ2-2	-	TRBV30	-	CAWSVFGGPAGELFF	TGTGCCTGGAGTGTATTTGGGGGTCCAGCCGGGGAGCTGTTTTTT
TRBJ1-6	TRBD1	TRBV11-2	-	CASSPEPTGVSPLHF	TGTGCCAGCAGCCCCGAACCGACAGGGGTTTCACCCCTCCACTTT
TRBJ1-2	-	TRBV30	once	CAWSVRMGGYTF	TGTGCCTGGAGTGTTCGGATGGGTGGCTACACCTTC
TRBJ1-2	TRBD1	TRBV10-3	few	CAISESIRGDYGYTF	TGTGCCATCAGTGAGTCGATCAGGGGGGACTATGGCTACACCTTC
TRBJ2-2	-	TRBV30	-	CAWSVRGTVGTGELFF	TGTGCCTGGAGTGTAAGGGGTACGGTTGGCACCGGGGAGCTGTTTTTT
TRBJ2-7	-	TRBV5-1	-	CASAAGPLYEQYF	TGCGCCAGCGCCGCGGGTCCCCTCTACGAGCAGTACTTC
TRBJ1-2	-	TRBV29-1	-	CSVEMGNYGYTF	TGCAGCGTTGAAATGGGGAACTATGGCTACACCTTC
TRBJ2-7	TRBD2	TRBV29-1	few	CSVVTSGGFYEQYF	TGCAGCGTCGTGACTAGCGGGGGTTTCTACGAGCAGTACTTC
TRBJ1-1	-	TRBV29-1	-	CSVVGRVGNTEAFF	TGCAGCGTTGTGGGCAGGGTTGGAAACACTGAAGCTTTCTTT
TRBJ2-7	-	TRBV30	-	CAWKEGQYEQYF	TGTGCCTGGAAAGAGGGGCAGTACGAGCAGTACTTC
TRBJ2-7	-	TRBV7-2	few	CASSLVGPAVTYEQYF	TGTGCCAGCAGCTTAGTCGGGCCAGCGGTAACCTACGAGCAGTACTTC
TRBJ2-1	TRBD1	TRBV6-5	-	CASRIDRVADEQFF	TGTGCCAGCCGAATCGACAGGGTTGCTGATGAGCAGTTCTTC
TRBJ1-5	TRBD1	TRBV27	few	CASSSHQDRARIQPQHF	TGTGCCAGCAGTTCCCATCAGGACAGGGCGCGAATTCAGCCCCAGCATTTT